This entry lists 9 T cell receptor beta chains sequenced from one sample in a study of identifying expanded T cells in peripheral blood (dated by TCRdb to about 2019). Library construction relied on the immunoSEQ multiplex PCR assay. TCRdb retrieved this table from immuneACCESS and kept in-frame rearrangements only. Not all clones are present; in checked studies, unresolved V genes account for under half, and no reason is known for the remainder. Across this sample there are around 63,000 clones, with about 90% seen only once. Approximately 4.7% of the sample rests with the top ten. Sequencing used blood. Receptor source: a person between 18 and 75 years old in good health.

Points on this clone: Other nucleotide sequences from this sample produce the same CDR3. J is TRBJ2-2 and V is TRBV6-4; D is unresolved. From germline, CDR1 is MRHNA and CDR2 SNTAGT. This CDR3 spans 14 amino acids. V lost 2 bases, J lost 1 base, and 5 bases lay in between. This CDR3 is CASSDGGNTGELFF. For the CDR3, the DNA is TGTGCCAGCAGTGACGGCGGGAACACCGGGGAGCTGTTTTTT.

This chain joins TRBV5-1 and TRBJ1-1; the D is unclear. The CDR3 covers 14 residues. Germline V lookup: CDR1 SGHRS, CDR2 YFSETQ. Trimming left V 4 bases short and J 6 bases short, with 16 bases between. As DNA, the CDR3 is TGCGCCAGCAGCCAGGACTATCCGGGCGCTGAAGCTTTCTTT. Protein sequence: CASSQDYPGAEAFF.

The rearrangement joins TRBV10-3 to TRBJ2-7; weak D call: TRBD1 (6 bases). Germline V gene lookup returns CDR1 ENHRY and CDR2 SYGVKD. CDR3 length: 13 residues. The V and J ends lost 3 bases and 3 bases respectively, with 9 bases between them. CDR3 bases: TGTGCCATCAGTGATAACAGGGACTACGAGCAGTACTTC. It is translated as CAISDNRDYEQYF.

This clone has only one observation. This chain connects TRBV27 to TRBJ1-3; 7 nucleotides line up with TRBD1. Germline CDR1 reads MNHEY; CDR2 reads SMNVEV (reference sequence). Trimming removed 6 bases from V and 1 base from J; junction bases left unmatched: 3. The CDR3 has 14 amino acids. CDR3 coding DNA: TGTGCCAGCAGCGGGACAGCGTCTGGAAACACCATATATTTT. It translates to CASSGTASGNTIYF.

The chain has TRBV5-6 and TRBJ2-3; tentatively, D is TRBD1 (5 bases). V was pared by 0 bases and J by 1 base, with 9 bases between. This CDR3 region has 15 residues. The germline V gene has CDR1 SGHDT and CDR2 YYEEEE. CDR3 region: CASSLEQGGTDTQYF. The CDR3 coding sequence is TGTGCCAGCAGCTTGGAGCAGGGCGGCACAGATACGCAGTATTTT. The complete variable domain, with remaining parts taken from reference TRBV5-6 and TRBJ2-3, reads DAGVTQSPTHLIKTRGQQVTLRCSPKSGHDTVSWYQQALGQGPQFIFQYYEEEERQRGNFPDRFSGHQFPNYSSELNVNALLLGDSALYLCASSLEQGGTDTQYFGPGTRLTVL.

This clone was seen only a few times. This rearrangement joins TRBV6-1 to TRBJ1-2; no clear D gene. Trimming took off 2 bases at V and 2 bases at J, with 9 bases between the two ends. Germline V gene lookup returns CDR1 MNHNS and CDR2 SASEGT. The CDR3 totals 14 residues. The CDR3 DNA reads TGTGCCAGCAGTGAATCTCCAGAAAACTATGGCTACACCTTC. Amino acids: CASSESPENYGYTF.

The chain is built from TRBV6-5 and TRBJ2-7; D not certain. The V end was cut by 6 bases, the J end by 9 bases, with 12 bases between. This CDR3 comprises 11 residues. Germline CDR1 and CDR2: MNHEY and SVGAGI. Here the CDR3 reads CASSPPPGQYF. CDR3 DNA sequence: TGTGCCAGCAGCCCTCCCCCGGGGCAGTACTTC.

The chain carries TRBV6-5 and TRBJ1-1; D ambiguous. The CDR3 runs to 15 residues. Per the germline V gene, CDR1 is MNHEY and CDR2 is SVGAGI. Trimming removed 0 bases from V and 0 bases from J, with 8 bases in between. The CDR3 sequence: CASSYSNWVNTEAFF. The CDR3 nucleotides read TGTGCCAGCAGTTACTCGAATTGGGTGAACACTGAAGCTTTCTTT.

The V gene is TRBV29-1, the J gene TRBJ1-2; D possibly corresponds to TRBD1 (6 bases). This CDR3 is built from 13 residues. Germline CDR1 is SQVTM and CDR2 is ANQGSEA. V lost 7 bases and J 2 bases, leaving 14 bases between the germline ends. CDR3 bases: TGCAGCGGCGAGGGGGGGCTGAACTATGGCTACACCTTC. Translating it yields CSGEGGLNYGYTF.